This T cell receptor beta chain was profiled in a study of OX40 agonist ivuxolimab in advanced cancers. About the study: The patients received ivuxolimab by intravenous route every 2 weeks at 0.01 to 10 mg/kg.

Concerning this clone: Its target is unknown.

Autoimmune disease history or systemic immunosuppression barred patients. Only in-frame clones appear in the TCRdb table, and some are missing; sequencing was by immunoSEQ multiplex PCR. The table lists over 55,000 clones, about 90% of them singletons. The V gene's germline CDR1 is MNHNS and CDR2 SASEGT. Trimming stripped 2 bases from V and 0 bases from J, with 11 bases between. The CDR3 length is 17 residues. Study-wide points: Clonal expansion was among the lowest in partial responders at 0.1-3.0 mg/kg, especially CD8+.

The chain combines TRBV6-1 with TRBJ2-6; D is unclear. The TCR comes from an adult with an advanced solid tumor such as melanoma, head and neck, liver or kidney cancer. This specimen was CD4+ or CD8+ T cells sorted from blood, taken in a trial of the OX40 agonist ivuxolimab. The CDR3 DNA follows: TGTGCCAGCAGTGAAAAGCGCCTAAGCTCTGGGGCCAACGTCCTGACTTTC. Protein: CASSEKRLSSGANVLTF.